The 5 T cell receptor beta chains presented below share a single source sample, sequenced in a study of response to subunit inactivated influenza vaccine. TCRdb recomputed calls from the RT-PCR reads with MiXCR, one row per CDR3 protein. The profile shows about 800,000 distinct CDR3 sequences, approximately 21% of them singletons. This sample comprised PBMCs from blood, obtained about 5 days after vaccination. These receptors came from a man aged 45-65 years who received an inactivated influenza vaccine.

This clonotype was seen ten or more times. The chain links TRBV12-3 or TRBV12-4 to TRBJ2-7; no clear D. The CDR3 has 13 amino acids. V was trimmed by 4 bases and J by 0 bases, leaving 7 bases between them. CDR3 bases: TGTGCCAGCAGTTCGGGTCCCTCCTACGAGCAGTACTTC. As protein: CASSSGPSYEQYF.

This clonotype was found a few times. The J gene is TRBJ2-2, the V gene TRBV5-1; no reliable D call. Germline CDR1 is SGHRS and CDR2 is YFSETQ. The CDR3 consists of 15 residues. V was clipped by 2 bases and J by 4 bases, with 12 bases between them. CDR3 loop: CASSLTGPFTGELFF. CDR3 in DNA: TGCGCCAGCAGCTTAACGGGCCCTTTCACCGGGGAGCTGTTTTTT. The full variable domain, its missing parts supplied by reference TRBV5-1 and TRBJ2-2, is KAGVTQTPRYLIKTRGQQVTLSCSPISGHRSVSWYQQTPGQGLQFLFEYFSETQRNKGNFPGRFSGRQFSNSRSEMNVSTLELGDSALYLCASSLTGPFTGELFFGEGSRLTVL.

J is TRBJ1-2 and V is TRBV25-1, with D unclear. Germline V gives CDR1 MGHDK, CDR2 SYGVNS. The CDR3 covers 12 residues. Trimming removed 6 bases at V and 4 bases at J, with 9 bases between. CDR3 nucleotide sequence: TGTGCCAGCAGGAAGAGTACCTATGGCTACACCTTC. Translating gives CASRKSTYGYTF.

This clonotype was found a few times. The chain employs TRBV20-1 and TRBJ2-2; 7 bases line up with TRBD1. Germline lookup yields CDR1 DFQATT and CDR2 SNEGSKA (reference sequence). After removal of 1 base from V and 2 bases from J, the junction contained 7 bases not matched to a gene. The CDR3 consists of 16 residues. CDR3 nucleotides: TGCAGTGCTAGAGCCCGCAGGGACAGTAACACCGGGGAGCTGTTTTTT. Translating gives CSARARRDSNTGELFF.

The V gene is TRBV6-5, the J gene TRBJ2-3; 15 positions match TRBD2. The length of the CDR3 is 17 residues. V was pared by 0 bases and J by 6 bases, with 4 bases of the junction left unmatched. CDR1 and CDR2 (germline): MNHEY, SVGAGI. The DNA of the CDR3 is TGTGCCAGCAGTTACTCGATGGGACTAGCGGGGGGTGATACGCAGTATTTT. Its translation: CASSYSMGLAGGDTQYF.